Sequencing of this T cell receptor (beta chain) was carried out in a study of Ad26.COV2.S vaccination and SARS-CoV-2 variants (dated by TCRdb to 2020 to 2022). In the study overall: Vaccine-arm donors were drawn from COV1001, a multicentre, randomized, double-blind, placebo-controlled phase I-IIa trial of Ad26.COV2.S in healthy adults. The specificity and breadth of SARS-CoV-2-reactive T cell receptors after Ad26.COV2.S vaccination were assessed by TCRbeta repertoire sequencing. Ad26.COV2.S was administered intramuscularly at a dose of 5x10^10 or 1x10^11 viral particles, either as one shot or as two shots given 56 days apart. Trial participants were randomized into five groups of five, in which low-dose or high-dose Ad26.COV2.S was given once or twice, or placebo was given on both occasions. The TCR-sequenced set comprised approximately 32 samples: around 20 Ad26.COV2.S vaccine recipients, 5 placebo recipients and 8 SARS-CoV-2 convalescent individuals. Throughout the experiments and outcome assessment, investigators stayed blinded to trial group allocation.

V drops 6 bases and J drops 0 bases, leaving 3 bases in between. Measured from the cysteine to the phenylalanine, the CDR3 is 11 residues long. The entry retains the CDR3 DNA only, 33 bases that are in frame from base 1. From the germline V gene (reference sequence), CDR1 is SEHNR and CDR2 is FQNEAQ. Broad study findings and their caveats: Vaccine and placebo recipients had similar non-spike TCR breadth, a finding consistent with the vaccine containing only spike. Compared with placebo recipients, Ad26.COV2.S recipients showed higher spike-specific TCR breadth (P = 0.0014). The study was not powered to compare responses between vaccine doses or regimens. It was noted by the authors that total T cell responses may have been underestimated by the TCR breadth and depth analyses. After vaccination, substantial breadth of spike-specific CD8+ and CD4+ T cell responses was reported.

The sample's treatment or condition, from its label and the paper: roughly 19 received Ad26.COV2.S at low or high dose, single or two shots; roughly 5 received placebo; per-sample allocation not given. Repertoires of vaccine and placebo recipients were sequenced from samples collected on day 63 after the first injection. Cohort 1b enrolled about two dozen adults aged 18-55 years at a single site in Boston, USA, between 29 July and 7 August 2020. Ad26.COV2.S was a replication-incompetent adenovirus type 26 vector expressing a prefusion-stabilized SARS-CoV-2 spike protein from the original Wuhan strain. A few counts support this clone. Its antigen has not been determined. There are no base qualities to consult, and no much larger clone falls within one base. The immunoSEQ Assay was the method used to sequence TCRbeta CDR3 regions. After extraction, genomic DNA underwent amplification by bias-controlled multiplex PCR, followed by high-throughput sequencing. The published analysis was carried out like this. To quantify the absolute abundance of each unique TCRbeta CDR3 region, sequences were collapsed and filtered. T cell fraction was estimated by normalizing TCRbeta template counts to usable DNA, which was measured by amplifying reference genes present in all nucleated cells. Repertoire TCRs were annotated as SARS-CoV-2-specific by exact matching of V gene, CDR3 amino acid sequence and J gene to a known reactive TCR set. The reference SARS-CoV-2 TCR set was derived from MIRA and filtered for enrichment in COVID-19-positive ImmuneCODE repertoires, a step that removed public or cross-reactive TCRs. Using the MIRA antigens, annotated TCRs were further analysed by specific ORF or by position within an ORF. Depth was the summed frequency of annotated unique rearrangements, while breadth was defined as annotated unique rearrangements over total unique productive rearrangements. Two-sided Wilcoxon rank-sum tests were used to compare TCR breadth between groups. The immuneACCESS repertoire file appears here via TCRdb, limited to in-frame rearrangements. These files lack a portion of the clones; in checked studies, under half of the deficit traces to unresolved V genes, and the cause of the others is not known. V and J calls plus clone size are reproduced from that table; the DNA served to infer D and trimming. This sample is represented by roughly 300,000 clones; approximately 86% of them were singletons. The leading ten clones occupy over 8.5% of the sample.

The source was peripheral blood, collected in a trial of Ad26.COV2.S vaccine versus placebo. The rearrangement combines TRBV7-9 with TRBJ2-7, with no confident D gene call. The sequence derives from a person between 18 and 59 years old who received the Ad26.COV2.S COVID-19 vaccine or a placebo. The CDR3 region has the sequence CASRDSYEQYF. The DNA sequence is as follows: TGTGCCAGCAGGGACTCCTACGAGCAGTACTTC.